This T cell receptor beta chain was observed in a study of CD8 T cells in ankylosing spondylitis. Overall study results and limits: Enrichment of disease-linked clones was reportedly significant in matched ankylosing spondylitis synovial fluid. Some motif variants were previously reported in reactive arthritis synovial fluid and blood. Peripheral blood samples showed relatively rare disease-linked clones, and these clones were CD8+. Seemingly distinctive of ankylosing spondylitis blood was a TCR beta motif formed by eight highly homologous variants.

The CDR3 covers 16 residues. CDR1 and CDR2 (germline): DFQATT, SNEGSKA (reference sequence). V lost 1 base and J lost 4; bases outside the gene matches: 12. This clonotype was observed at least ten times. No antigen is known for it. It was by quantitative 5'-RACE with molecular barcodes that TCR beta libraries were made. Each CDR3 protein is one row after TCRdb ran MiXCR on the 5' RACE reads. The data show over 450,000 distinct CDR3 sequences, with roughly 13% seen just once and nearly 7% held by the top ten. Sequenced material: blood, either unsorted or a sorted T cell fraction (not recorded which). The rearrangement joins TRBV20-1 to TRBJ1-2, with 7 bases fitting TRBD1. The receptor was derived from a male donor with ankylosing spondylitis. CDR3 region: CSARVLGRGQGYGYTF. The CDR3 nucleotides are TGCAGTGCTAGAGTTCTCGGGAGGGGGCAAGGCTATGGCTACACCTTC.